The clone carrying this T cell receptor beta chain turned up a few times. Researchers barred patients who had uncontrolled infection, other autoimmune disease, pregnancy or lactation. This entry comes from a study of T cells in Graves' hyperthyroidism and ophthalmopathy. Amplification of TCR beta CDR3 regions used RNA as the template. When the TCR CDR3 underwent first-round RT-PCR, the HTBI primer set was used. TCRdb re-called the multiplex PCR reads through MiXCR, storing one row per CDR3 protein. The table has a few hundred thousand distinct CDR3 sequences, around 16% seen once. CDR3 size: 16 residues. In germline, CDR1 is MDHEN, CDR2 SYDVKM. The V end lost 5 bases, the J end lost 7 bases, and 21 bases lay between the germline ends.

J is TRBJ2-1 and V is TRBV28; D may be TRBD2 (5 bases). This receptor was obtained from a woman aged 18-29 years with Graves' hyperthyroidism that later progressed to Graves' ophthalmopathy. The sequencing sample was made of blood. The CDR3 spells CASSISVGGWLNEQFF. In DNA, the CDR3 is TGTGCCAGCAGTATTAGCGTCGGCGGCTGGCTGAATGAGCAGTTCTTC.